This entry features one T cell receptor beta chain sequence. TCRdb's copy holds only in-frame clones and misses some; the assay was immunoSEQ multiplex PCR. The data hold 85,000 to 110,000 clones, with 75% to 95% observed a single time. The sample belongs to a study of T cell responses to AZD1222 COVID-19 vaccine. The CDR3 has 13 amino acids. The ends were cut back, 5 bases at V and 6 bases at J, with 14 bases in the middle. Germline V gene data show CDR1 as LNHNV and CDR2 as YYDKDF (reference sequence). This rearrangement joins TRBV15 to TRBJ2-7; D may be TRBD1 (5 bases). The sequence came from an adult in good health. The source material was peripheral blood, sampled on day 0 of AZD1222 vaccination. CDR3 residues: CATSGIGVSEQYF. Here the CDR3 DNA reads TGTGCCACCAGCGGAATAGGGGTGAGCGAGCAGTACTTC. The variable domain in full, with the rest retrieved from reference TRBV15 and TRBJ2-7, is DAMVIQNPRYQVTQFGKPVTLSCSQTLNHNVMYWYQQKSSQAPKLLFHYYDKDFNNEADTPDNFQSRRPNTSFCFLDIRSPGLGDTAMYLCATSGIGVSEQYFGPGTRLTVT.